This entry is about one TCR beta chain. With a J-beta primer mix and a sample-barcoded 5' primer, a second PCR ran about 7 to 11 cycles. One entry per CDR3 protein, called by TCRdb with MiXCR from the 5' RACE reads. The sample records approximately 680,000 distinct CDR3 sequences, roughly 30% being singletons. V lost 5 bases to trimming and J lost 7 bases, with 10 bases between them. Germline lookup yields CDR1 GTSNPN and CDR2 SVGIG (reference sequence). The CDR3 loop spans 11 amino acids. These data come from a study of blood T cells in healthy people across ages. The source material was blood. The TCR was taken from a woman at least 80 years old in good health. The chain combines TRBV30 with TRBJ2-3; D gene uncertain. For the CDR3, the DNA is TGTGCCTGGGAAAATTTATATACGCAGTATTTT. It translates to CAWENLYTQYF. The variable domain in full, with the rest retrieved from reference TRBV30 and TRBJ2-3, is SQTIHQWPATLVQPVGSPLSLECTVEGTSNPNLYWYRQAAGRGLQLLFYSVGIGQISSEVPQNLSASRPQDRQFILSSKKLLLSDSGFYLCAWENLYTQYFGPGTRLTVL.